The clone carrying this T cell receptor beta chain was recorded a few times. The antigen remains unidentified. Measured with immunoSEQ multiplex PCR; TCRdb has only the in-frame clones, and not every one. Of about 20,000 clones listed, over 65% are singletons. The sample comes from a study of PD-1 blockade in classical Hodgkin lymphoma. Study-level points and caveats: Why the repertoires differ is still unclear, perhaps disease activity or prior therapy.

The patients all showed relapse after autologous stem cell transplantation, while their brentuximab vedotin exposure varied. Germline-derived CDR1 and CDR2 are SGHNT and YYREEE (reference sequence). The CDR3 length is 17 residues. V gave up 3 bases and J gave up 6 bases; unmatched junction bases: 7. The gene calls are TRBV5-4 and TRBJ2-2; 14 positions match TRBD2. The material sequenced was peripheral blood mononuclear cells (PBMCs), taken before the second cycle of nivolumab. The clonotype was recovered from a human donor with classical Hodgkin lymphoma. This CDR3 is CASSSGTSGRTSGELFF. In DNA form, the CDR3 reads TGTGCCAGCAGCTCCGGGACTAGCGGGAGAACGTCCGGGGAGCTGTTTTTT.